These 13 T cell receptor beta chains were all obtained from the same sample, sequenced in a study of shared clonotypes between healthy human individuals. The naive CD8 population came from CD45RO-negative cells selected for CCR7, without terminally differentiated effector memory CD45RA+ cells. The method was immunoSEQ multiplex PCR; TCRdb's version includes in-frame clones alone and lacks a portion of them. Seen here are a few million clones, over 85% observed once, and the top ten hold 1.5% to 2%. Sequenced: naive CD8+ T cells from PBMCs. The receptors originated from a man younger than 30 in good health. Some clones in this sample may be carry-over from other donors' samples.

The V gene is TRBV6-5, the J gene TRBJ1-1; 7 bases line up with TRBD1. J gave up 2 bases and V 0 bases, and 6 bases lay outside the gene matches. This CDR3 is built from 16 residues. Germline CDR1 and CDR2: MNHEY and SVGAGI. The CDR3 DNA sequence: TGTGCCAGCAGTTACTCGGTCGCAGGGGGTAACACTGAAGCTTTCTTT. Translated: CASSYSVAGGNTEAFF.

The rearrangement uses TRBV6-4 and TRBJ1-1; possible D gene TRBD1, 5 bases. CDR3 length: 13 residues. The V gene lost 2 bases and the J gene lost 4 bases, with 8 bases spanning the gap. The germline gives CDR1 MRHNA, CDR2 SNTAGT. The CDR3 DNA follows: TGTGCCAGCAGTGACGGGGGAGGCACTGAAGCTTTCTTT. The encoded protein is CASSDGGGTEAFF.

To note about this clone: The sample has other DNA sequences that encode this CDR3 too. The V gene is TRBV19, the J gene TRBJ2-1; D remains ambiguous. This CDR3 comprises 13 residues. V was pared by 3 bases and J by 6 bases, with 9 bases between. Germline CDR1 LNHDA, CDR2 SQIVND (reference sequence). In nucleotides, the CDR3 is TGTGCCAGTAGTATCAATCGCGGCAATGAGCAGTTCTTC. Protein: CASSINRGNEQFF.

The chain combines TRBV7-8 with TRBJ2-2; D not certain. Trimming took off 4 bases at V and 6 bases at J, with 15 bases between the two ends. CDR3 length: 15 amino acids. Germline V gene data show CDR1 as SGHVS and CDR2 as FQNEAQ. The DNA for the CDR3 is TGTGCCAGCAGCTATGGCAGGAATGGTGCCGGGGAGCTGTTTTTT. Translated: CASSYGRNGAGELFF.

V gene TRBV5-6 combines with J gene TRBJ1-1; D gene unclear. This CDR3 is 14 amino acids long. V lost 2 bases and J lost 5, with 13 bases in between. Germline values: CDR1 SGHDT, CDR2 YYEEEE. Here the CDR3 reads CASSFSPLGTEAFF. The CDR3 DNA reads as TGTGCCAGCAGCTTCTCTCCCTTGGGGACTGAAGCTTTCTTT. The full variable domain, with the rest looked up from reference TRBV5-6 and TRBJ1-1, is DAGVTQSPTHLIKTRGQQVTLRCSPKSGHDTVSWYQQALGQGPQFIFQYYEEEERQRGNFPDRFSGHQFPNYSSELNVNALLLGDSALYLCASSFSPLGTEAFFGQGTRLTVV.

About this clone: Other DNA sequences from this sample encode an identical CDR3 as well. This rearrangement joins TRBV9 to TRBJ2-3; D gene unclear. The CDR3 has 14 amino acids. Trimming pared 0 bases from V and 3 bases from J, leaving 8 bases between. Germline values: CDR1 SGDLS, CDR2 YYNGEE. The CDR3 nucleotides read TGTGCCAGCAGCGTAGTCGATAGAACAGATACGCAGTATTTT. It encodes CASSVVDRTDTQYF.

The V gene is TRBV25-1, the J gene TRBJ1-1, with D possibly being TRBD1 (5 bases). CDR1 is MGHDK and CDR2 is SYGVNS in the germline V gene. Trimming pared 5 bases from V and 5 bases from J, leaving 15 bases between. The CDR3 runs 14 residues. CDR3 in DNA: TGTGCCAGCAGTTATTTTGGCAGGGATACTGAAGCTTTCTTT. Its protein product is CASSYFGRDTEAFF.

About this clone: Other nucleotide sequences from this sample produce the same CDR3. The chain joins TRBV7-9 to TRBJ1-1; unclear D gene. CDR3 size: 11 residues. Trimming took off 5 bases at V and 2 bases at J, with 3 bases between the two ends. From germline, CDR1 is SEHNR and CDR2 FQNEAQ (reference sequence). Here the CDR3 DNA reads TGTGCCAGCAGCCTAAACACTGAAGCTTTCTTT. Translation: CASSLNTEAFF.

The CDR3 DNA reads TGTGCCAGCAGCCTAACCGGGACAGGGGATGAGCAGTTCTTC. This encodes CASSLTGTGDEQFF. The genes are TRBV14 and TRBJ2-1, with TRBD1 matching 10 bases. There are 14 residues in the CDR3. V dropped 4 bases and J dropped 8; count of bases not matched to a gene: 5. The germline V gene encodes CDR1 SGHDN and CDR2 FVKESK.

About this clone itself: This specimen includes other DNA sequences encoding the same CDR3. The chain has TRBV27 and TRBJ1-2; D gene ambiguous. Germline CDR1 and CDR2: MNHEY and SMNVEV (reference sequence). The V and J ends lost 5 bases and 0 bases respectively, with 10 bases between them. The CDR3 has 14 amino acids. In DNA, the CDR3 is TGTGCCAGCAGTCCAGACGGCGCTAACTATGGCTACACCTTC. Amino acids: CASSPDGANYGYTF.

This clone was seen only once. The chain carries TRBV28 and TRBJ2-7, with 10 bases matching TRBD2. This CDR3 contains 14 residues. V was pared by 6 bases and J by 3 bases, with 5 bases of the junction left unmatched. The germline gives CDR1 MDHEN, CDR2 SYDVKM. The CDR3 DNA reads TGTGCCAGCAGCTCCGGGACTAGCGACTACGAGCAGTACTTC. As protein: CASSSGTSDYEQYF.

This sequence joins TRBV9 and TRBJ2-3; D uncertain. The V end lost 0 bases, the J end lost 3 bases, and 8 bases lay between the germline ends. This CDR3 is built from 14 residues. The germline V gene has CDR1 SGDLS and CDR2 YYNGEE. The CDR3 sequence: CASSVVARTDTQYF. CDR3 coding DNA: TGTGCCAGCAGCGTAGTCGCCCGGACAGATACGCAGTATTTT.

In DNA, the CDR3 is TGTGCCAGCAGCGGAAAGGGATCCAATCAGCCCCAGCATTTT. Its translation is CASSGKGSNQPQHF. J is TRBJ1-5 and V is TRBV6-6; D unclear. V was cut by 6 bases and J by 3 bases, with 12 bases left in between. Germline CDR1 reads MNHNY; CDR2 reads SVGAGI (reference sequence). This CDR3 contains 14 residues.